A single count supports the clone carrying this TCR beta chain. The data derive from a study of blood T cell repertoires in COVID-19. Study summary: The cDNA or gDNA used as material had been derived from T cells, B-cell-depleted T cells, or PBMCs.

This table comes from immunoSEQ multiplex PCR, and its TCRdb copy is limited to in-frame clones, with some not included. The sample holds hundreds of thousands of clones, 89% seen once. The Seattle patients joined while their infection was active and were tracked longitudinally afterward. Looked up from germline, CDR1 is SGHDT and CDR2 is YYEEEE. The V gene lost 4 bases and the J gene lost 0 bases, with 14 bases spanning the gap. The CDR3 contains 15 residues. The sequenced sample consisted of peripheral blood. The V gene is TRBV5-6, the J gene TRBJ2-7; maybe TRBD1 (6 bases). This sequence originates from a man aged 18 to 35 with COVID-19, enrolled during active disease. The CDR3 nucleotides are TGTGCCAGCAGCCTAGACAGGCGTCCCTCCTACGAGCAGTACTTC. It specifies CASSLDRRPSYEQYF.